A single sample is the source of the 29 T cell receptor beta chains below, sequenced in a study of blood T cells in healthy people across ages. Through a sample-barcoded 5' primer and a J-beta primer mix, a second PCR was run for roughly 7 to 12 cycles. TCRdb used MiXCR to reprocess the 5' RACE reads, holding one entry per CDR3 protein. The sample consists of roughly 1,700,000 distinct CDR3 sequences, roughly 27% of them appearing once. Input material: blood. These receptors originate from a woman aged 25-40 years in good health.

The table lists this clonotype with a few counts. The rearrangement uses TRBV28 and TRBJ1-5; D possibly corresponds to TRBD1 (5 bases). Trimming cost V 4 bases and J 7 bases, with 8 bases left between them. The CDR3 spans 12 residues. Looked up from germline, CDR1 is MDHEN and CDR2 is SYDVKM. CDR3: CASSSWGQPQHF. Here the CDR3 DNA reads TGTGCCAGCAGTTCGTGGGGGCAGCCCCAGCATTTT.

This clonotype has a handful of counts. The rearrangement uses TRBV12-3 or TRBV12-4 and TRBJ2-1; a weak D match, TRBD2 (8 bases). Trimming removed 10 bases at V and 3 bases at J, with 19 bases between. The CDR3 totals 15 residues. The CDR3: CATRGLAGGYNEQFF. The CDR3 DNA sequence: TGTGCCACAAGGGGGCTAGCGGGCGGCTACAATGAGCAGTTCTTC.

This clonotype was observed many times. V is TRBV29-1 and J is TRBJ1-5, with 7 bases fitting TRBD1. The length of the CDR3 is 12 residues. V gave up 7 bases and J gave up 3 bases; unmatched junction bases: 3. Germline assignment: CDR1 SQVTM and CDR2 ANQGSEA. For the CDR3, the DNA is TGCAGCGCGACAGGGCCCAATCAGCCCCAGCATTTT. It specifies CSATGPNQPQHF.

This clonotype was counted a few times. The rearrangement links TRBV6-5 to TRBJ2-5; D might be TRBD1 (6 bases). Germline CDR1 and CDR2: MNHEY and SVGAGI. The V end lost 0 bases, the J end lost 2 bases, and 13 bases lay between the germline ends. The CDR3 extends over 16 amino acids. The CDR3 DNA sequence: TGTGCCAGCAGTTACTCCACAGGGCGTATTCAAGAGACCCAGTACTTC. Protein product: CASSYSTGRIQETQYF.

This clonotype was detected a few times. The rearrangement links TRBV5-1 to TRBJ1-6, with TRBD1 matching over 7 bases. Looked up from germline, CDR1 is SGHRS and CDR2 is YFSETQ. V shed 4 bases and J 10 bases; nucleotides not matched to a gene: 17. The CDR3 is made up of 17 amino acids. The CDR3 DNA sequence: TGCGCCAGCAGCCCGTCCGGGACAGAAGGGGTAAACTCACCCCTCCACTTT. Protein product: CASSPSGTEGVNSPLHF.

The rearrangement uses TRBV10-1 and TRBJ2-5; D remains ambiguous. Germline loops: CDR1 WNHNN, CDR2 SYGVQD (reference sequence). V gave up 3 bases and J gave up 3 bases, with 8 bases separating them. The CDR3 loop spans 13 amino acids. CDR3 region: CASSDGVEETQYF. Here the CDR3 DNA reads TGCGCCAGCAGTGATGGCGTGGAAGAGACCCAGTACTTC.

At least ten counts were recorded for this clonotype. The rearrangement joins TRBV7-2 to TRBJ2-1; TRBD2 agrees at 9 bases. V lost 2 bases, J lost 0 bases, and 8 bases stayed unmatched. This CDR3 region has 18 residues. Germline lookup yields CDR1 SGHTA and CDR2 FQGNSA. The CDR3 region is CASSLISRSGSSYNEQFF. CDR3 nucleotide sequence: TGTGCCAGCAGCTTAATTTCTCGTAGCGGGAGCTCCTACAATGAGCAGTTCTTC.

There are a few counts of this clonotype. V and J are TRBV6-1 and TRBJ2-1, with 9 bases identical to TRBD2. The junction had 10 bases not matched to a gene; V was cut back by 4 bases and J by 0 bases. Germline V gene data show CDR1 as MNHNS and CDR2 as SASEGT. CDR3 length: 18 residues. In DNA form, the CDR3 reads TGTGCCAGCAGTGTTAGAGCGGGGGGTTACAGCTCCTACAATGAGCAGTTCTTC. Translating it yields CASSVRAGGYSSYNEQFF.

V usage is TRBV9 and J usage is TRBJ2-3; D uncertain. The CDR3 is 15 amino acids. V lost 0 bases and J lost 5, with 13 bases in between. Germline V gene sequence: CDR1 SGDLS, CDR2 YYNGEE. CDR3 amino acids: CASSVAGSLGDTQYF. The CDR3 bases are TGTGCCAGCAGCGTAGCAGGAAGTTTGGGAGATACGCAGTATTTT. The full variable domain, completed using reference TRBV9 and TRBJ2-3, is DSGVTQTPKHLITATGQRVTLRCSPRSGDLSVYWYQQSLDQGLQFLIQYYNGEERAKGNILERFSAQQFPDLHSELNLSSLELGDSALYFCASSVAGSLGDTQYFGPGTRLTVL.

The chain uses TRBV6-6 and TRBJ1-2, with D unclear. V lost 6 bases, J lost 8 bases, and 22 bases lay in between. The CDR3 length is 15 residues. The germline gives CDR1 MNHNY, CDR2 SVGAGI (reference sequence). CDR3 DNA: TGTGCCAGCAGCCTAACGAGAGGGCCCCCCGAGGGCTACACCTTC. It codes for CASSLTRGPPEGYTF.

Only a few counts were recorded for this clonotype. This chain connects TRBV6-5 to TRBJ1-1; D is uncertain. The germline gives CDR1 MNHEY, CDR2 SVGAGI. V dropped 0 bases and J dropped 1 base, with 9 bases sitting between them. This CDR3 is built from 15 residues. The CDR3 loop is CASSYSEQANTEAFF. The CDR3, as DNA: TGTGCCAGCAGTTACTCGGAGCAGGCGAACACTGAAGCTTTCTTT.

This clonotype was seen a handful of times. The chain has TRBV5-1 and TRBJ2-1, with a weak D call TRBD1 (6 bases). The CDR3 extends over 16 amino acids. From germline, CDR1 is SGHRS and CDR2 YFSETQ. V lost 0 bases and J lost 8, with 18 bases in between. The DNA for the CDR3 is TGCGCCAGCAGCTTGGAAGGGGGTCCTATCCCCGATGAGCAGTTCTTC. It is translated as CASSLEGGPIPDEQFF.

The chain uses TRBV5-1 and TRBJ2-3, with 12 bases identical to TRBD2. V dropped 6 bases and J dropped 3; count of bases not matched to a gene: 8. The CDR3 runs to 16 residues. CDR1 and CDR2 (germline): SGHRS, YFSETQ. In nucleotides, the CDR3 is TGCGCCAGCATCTCCGGACTAGCGGGATCTACAGATACGCAGTATTTT. It translates to CASISGLAGSTDTQYF. The whole variable domain, filled in from reference TRBV5-1 and TRBJ2-3, reads KAGVTQTPRYLIKTRGQQVTLSCSPISGHRSVSWYQQTPGQGLQFLFEYFSETQRNKGNFPGRFSGRQFSNSRSEMNVSTLELGDSALYLCASISGLAGSTDTQYFGPGTRLTVL.

This clonotype was observed a few times. The rearrangement links TRBV10-2 to TRBJ1-5, with no clear D. The CDR3 totals 13 residues. Germline V CDR1 and CDR2: WSHSY, SAAADI. The ends were cut back, 4 bases at V and 6 bases at J, with 10 bases in the middle. This CDR3 is CASSGSGPQPQHF. CDR3 in DNA: TGCGCCAGCAGTGGATCCGGTCCTCAGCCCCAGCATTTT.

In its sample, this clonotype was seen a few times. The CDR3 DNA reads as TGTGCCAGCAGCTATCAGTCGGATCGGGAGCAGTACTTC. Its translation is CASSYQSDREQYF. V gene TRBV7-9 combines with J gene TRBJ2-5, with D perhaps matching TRBD2 (6 bases). Trimming took off 4 bases at V and 11 bases at J, with 17 bases between the two ends. Germline assignment: CDR1 SEHNR and CDR2 FQNEAQ (reference sequence). This CDR3 is built from 13 residues.

Note on this clonotype: A much bigger clone sits one base away, suggesting this may be a read error. The chain couples TRBV4-2 to TRBJ2-4; a possible D gene is TRBD2 (7 bases). CDR3 length: 14 amino acids. Germline V CDR1 and CDR2: LGHNA, YNFKEQ. Deletions cut 5 bases from V and 0 bases from J, with 8 bases between. The CDR3 spells CASSGGAAKNIQYF. The CDR3 DNA is TGTGCCAGCAGCGGGGGGGCAGCCAAAAACATTCAGTACTTC.

Concerning this clonotype: One end of the junction varies from germline; a read error may be responsible. The chain joins TRBV6-5 to TRBJ2-7; no reliable D call. CDR1 is MNHEY and CDR2 is SVGAGI in the germline V gene. This CDR3 is built from 14 residues. The CDR3 is CASSNFGSAYEQCF. In DNA form, the CDR3 reads TGTGCCAGCAGTAACTTCGGGTCGGCCTACGAGCAGTGCTTC.

The genes are TRBV6-2 or TRBV6-3 and TRBJ2-1, with no clear D. Trimming stripped 2 bases from V and 5 bases from J, with 10 bases between. The CDR3 is 14 amino acids. Germline CDR1 and CDR2: MNHEY and SVGEGT. CDR3 coding DNA: TGTGCCAGCAGTTACCTCGCGGCTAACAATGAGCAGTTCTTC. Translated: CASSYLAANNEQFF.

The chain joins TRBV5-1 to TRBJ1-1; 9 bases align to TRBD1. After removal of 3 bases from V and 5 bases from J, the junction contained 11 bases not matched to a gene. Germline CDR1 is SGHRS and CDR2 is YFSETQ. This CDR3 is built from 16 residues. The CDR3 sequence: CASSSIPGTGLTEAFF. DNA for the CDR3: TGCGCCAGCAGCTCTATTCCCGGGACAGGGCTAACTGAAGCTTTCTTT.

The chain has TRBV12-3 or TRBV12-4 and TRBJ1-5; 7 bases line up with TRBD1. The CDR3 spans 14 residues. Trimming at V came to 7 bases and at J to 6 bases, leaving 9 bases not matched to a gene. The CDR3 nucleotides are TGTGCCAGCACTGCGACAGGGTCGACTCAGCCCCAGCATTTT. Amino acid sequence: CASTATGSTQPQHF.

J is TRBJ2-2 and V is TRBV28; 7 bases agree with TRBD1. This CDR3 spans 15 amino acids. J gave up 5 bases and V 7 bases, and 10 bases lay outside the gene matches. Germline V CDR1 and CDR2: MDHEN, SYDVKM. The CDR3 protein is CASNPGQKLTGELFF. The CDR3 bases are TGTGCCAGCAATCCGGGACAGAAGTTAACCGGGGAGCTGTTTTTT.

As DNA, the CDR3 is TGTGCCAGCAGCCCTTCCGGGGCCGCCTACGAGCAGTACTTC. Residues: CASSPSGAAYEQYF. The gene calls are TRBV7-9 and TRBJ2-7; D possibly matches TRBD1 or TRBD2 (5 bases each). Trimming took 5 bases from V and 2 from J, leaving 13 bases between them. CDR1 and CDR2 (germline): SEHNR, FQNEAQ (reference sequence). The CDR3 runs 14 residues.

The chain recombines TRBV6-5 with TRBJ2-2, with 12 nucleotides matching TRBD1. J gave up 6 bases and V 2 bases, and 7 bases lay outside the gene matches. Germline loops: CDR1 MNHEY, CDR2 SVGAGI. CDR3 length equals 17 residues. The CDR3 coding sequence is TGTGCCAGCAGTTACCCGACCGGGACAGGGGGCGCCGGGGAGCTGTTTTTT. The encoded protein is CASSYPTGTGGAGELFF.

The rearrangement uses TRBV3-1 and TRBJ2-4, with 8 bases that match TRBD2. Near its end, the DNA agrees better with TRBJ2-7, so the J call may be wrong. CDR3 length: 13 amino acids. The V gene's germline CDR1 is LGHDT and CDR2 YNNKEL (reference sequence). The CDR3 sequence is CASSQQSGGEQYF. The CDR3 coding sequence is TGTGCCAGCAGCCAACAGAGCGGGGGCGAGCAGTACTTC.

In the case of this clonotype: Given the absence of the conserved phenylalanine or tryptophan at the CDR3 end, a read error is likely. No DNA is shown, since the ends of the CDR3 on it are uncertain; the CDR3 is the one TCRdb lists. The chain couples TRBV10-3 to TRBJ2-1; TRBD1 was called by the table and not checked on the DNA. The V gene's germline CDR1 is ENHRY and CDR2 SYGVKD. The CDR3 is made up of 12 amino acids, end residues included. CDR3 loop: CAISESNRFLFV.

The chain couples TRBV7-2 to TRBJ2-3; 11 bases are a match to TRBD2. The germline CDR1 and CDR2 sequences are SGHTA and FQGNSA. The CDR3 covers 17 residues. Unmatched junction bases numbered 11, after V lost 5 bases and J lost 4 bases. The CDR3 sequence is CASSILAGGPISDTQYF. The CDR3 coding sequence is TGTGCCAGCAGCATATTAGCGGGGGGGCCTATCTCAGATACGCAGTATTTT.

This chain links TRBV7-9 with TRBJ2-5, with 7 bases matching TRBD1. Unmatched junction bases numbered 14, after V lost 6 bases and J lost 13 bases. Per germline, CDR1 SEHNR and CDR2 FQNEAQ (reference sequence). This CDR3 has 13 amino acids. The CDR3 nucleotides read TGTGCCAGCAGGATGGGACAGCAAGAGGCCCGGTACTTC. Translation gives CASRMGQQEARYF.

V and J are TRBV11-2 and TRBJ1-2, with no clear D. This CDR3 has 13 amino acids. From germline, CDR1 is SGHAT and CDR2 FQNNGV. The germline V and J ends were trimmed by 5 bases and 8 bases, with 15 bases remaining between them. The CDR3 protein is CASSAASPGGYTF. The CDR3 nucleotides read TGTGCCAGCAGCGCTGCCTCGCCGGGGGGCTACACCTTC. The whole variable domain, remainder taken from reference TRBV11-2 and TRBJ1-2, is EAGVAQSPRYKIIEKRQSVAFWCNPISGHATLYWYQQILGQGPKLLIQFQNNGVVDDSQLPKDRFSAERLKGVDSTLKIQPAKLEDSAVYLCASSAASPGGYTFGSGTRLTVV.

The chain combines TRBV28 with TRBJ1-1; the D is unclear. Germline V lookup: CDR1 MDHEN, CDR2 SYDVKM. The V end was cut by 4 bases, the J end by 4 bases, with 19 bases between. The CDR3 spans 16 residues. CDR3 residues: CASSSRTGFVSTEAFF. The CDR3, as DNA: TGTGCCAGCAGTTCTAGGACGGGTTTCGTGAGCACTGAAGCTTTCTTT.